This paragraph covers one T cell receptor beta chain sequence. Its antigen is as yet unknown. Amplification used 60 Vbeta primers and 13 Jbeta primers. The protocol was immunoSEQ multiplex PCR, while the TCRdb copy is restricted to in-frame clones and leaves out a portion. The sample includes more than 110,000 clones, roughly 80% of them seen just once. Trimming took 1 base from V and 4 from J; bases not matched to a gene: 0. Germline CDR1 is GTSNPN and CDR2 is SVGIG (reference sequence). The CDR3 runs to 13 residues. The sample belongs to a study of cytomegalovirus exposure and HLA in healthy donors. At the level of the study: Ancestry clustering placed 70% to 90% of 350 to 500 genotyped donors in the Caucasian-associated cluster.

Overall study findings and caveats: Some public TCRs appeared in many individuals, while most sequences were rare.

Sequencing input: PBMCs. The rearrangement joins TRBV30 to TRBJ1-5; 8 positions match TRBD1. The source is a man aged 35-49 years in good health and CMV-seropositive. The CDR3 coding sequence is TGTGCCTGGAGTGGGACAGGGAATCAGCCCCAGCATTTT. Translation: CAWSGTGNQPQHF.